This entry lists 11 T cell receptor beta chains sequenced from one sample in a study of post-analysis software for immune sequencing data. Study outcomes and limitations: The study found TRBV5-6, TRBV5-1 and TRBV20-1 among about 5 TRBV segments more frequent in patients than controls.

The antigens of these receptors remain unknown. Prepared TCR beta cDNA libraries contained unique molecular identifiers. TCRdb ran MiXCR on the PCR reads and lists one entry per CDR3 protein. The table lists hundreds of thousands of distinct CDR3 sequences, around 27% of them singletons. Material for sequencing was blood. The origin of the receptors is a girl aged 10 to 17 with multiple sclerosis.

This clonotype came up a few times. The chain links TRBV20-1 to TRBJ2-1, with 8 bases matching TRBD1. The CDR3 runs 18 residues. CDR1 and CDR2 from the germline V gene are DFQATT and SNEGSKA (reference sequence). After removal of 5 bases from V and 3 bases from J, the junction contained 18 bases not matched to a gene. The CDR3 sequence: CSAEKGQGGQKFYNEQFF. CDR3 DNA: TGCAGTGCTGAGAAAGGACAGGGAGGACAGAAGTTCTACAATGAGCAGTTCTTC.

V and J are TRBV12-3 or TRBV12-4 and TRBJ2-2; tentatively, D is TRBD2 (6 bases). This CDR3 is built from 14 residues. V lost 6 bases, J lost 6 bases, and 14 bases lay in between. As DNA, the CDR3 is TGTGCCAGCAGACTCGGGGCGGGACCCGGGGAGCTGTTTTTT. Amino acid sequence: CASRLGAGPGELFF.

The V and J genes are TRBV28 and TRBJ2-1, with TRBD1 as a possible D gene (6 bases). Germline lookup yields CDR1 MDHEN and CDR2 SYDVKM. CDR3 length equals 15 residues. V was clipped by 6 bases and J by 6 bases, with 18 bases between them. The CDR3 loop is CASSQQGKWSNEQFF. CDR3 nucleotides: TGTGCCAGCAGCCAACAGGGAAAGTGGTCCAATGAGCAGTTCTTC.

The chain recombines TRBV6-1 with TRBJ2-2; D uncertain. The CDR3 is made up of 12 amino acids. Trimming pared 5 bases from V and 3 bases from J, leaving 4 bases between. CDR1 MNHNS and CDR2 SASEGT come from the germline V gene. The CDR3 region has the DNA TGTGCCAGCAGTAAGGACACCGGGGAGCTGTTTTTT. Its protein product is CASSKDTGELFF.

The V gene is TRBV10-3, the J gene TRBJ1-4; D ambiguous. The CDR3 contains 13 residues. V was trimmed by 7 bases and J by 7 bases, leaving 13 bases between them. Germline V CDR1 and CDR2: ENHRY, SYGVKD. CDR3 protein: CAITARPGEKLFF. CDR3 coding DNA: TGTGCCATCACAGCTCGACCCGGTGAAAAACTGTTTTTT.

V and J are TRBV29-1 and TRBJ2-1; 8 positions agree with TRBD2. The CDR3 runs 14 residues. V was clipped by 7 bases and J by 3 bases; unmatched bases: 8. From germline, CDR1 is SQVTM and CDR2 ANQGSEA. For the CDR3, the DNA is TGCAGCGCCCAGACTAGCGTAGTCTACAATGAGCAGTTCTTC. This codes for CSAQTSVVYNEQFF.

This rearrangement joins TRBV9 to TRBJ2-5, with TRBD1 identical over 7 bases. The length of the CDR3 is 15 residues. Germline V gene data show CDR1 as SGDLS and CDR2 as YYNGEE. The V segment lost 3 bases and the J segment 11 bases; nucleotides outside the gene matches: 16. The CDR3 DNA sequence: TGTGCCAGCAGCGCCAGGGACAGCCAACCGTGGGAGCAGTACTTC. Its translation: CASSARDSQPWEQYF.

The count of this clonotype is one. The rearrangement joins TRBV5-6 to TRBJ2-3, with TRBD1 as a possible D gene (5 bases). CDR1 and CDR2 (germline): SGHDT, YYEEEE. This CDR3 comprises 17 residues. The V gene lost 4 bases and the J gene lost 2 bases, with 20 bases spanning the gap. The CDR3 protein is CASSLRSRAGNTDTQYF. The CDR3 DNA follows: TGTGCCAGCAGCCTCCGATCCCGGGCAGGGAACACAGATACGCAGTATTTT.

Many counts were recorded for this clonotype. Relative to the germline gene, one junction end is altered; a read error may explain this. The chain carries TRBV18 and TRBJ2-1; weak D call: TRBD1 (5 bases). Germline V gene data show CDR1 as KGHSH and CDR2 as LQKENI. The CDR3 runs 15 residues. CDR3 nucleotide sequence: TGTGCCAGCTCACGGTTGGTCGACAGCTACAATGAACAGTTCTTC. It translates to CASSRLVDSYNEQFF.

The table lists this clonotype with a few counts. The chain employs TRBV6-5 and TRBJ2-5, with D unresolved. The CDR3 spans 15 residues. CDR1 MNHEY and CDR2 SVGAGI come from the germline V gene. V lost 0 bases and J lost 6, with 14 bases in between. CDR3 DNA: TGTGCCAGCAGTTACTCTGCCGATCCCGAGCAGACCCAGTACTTC. Translation gives CASSYSADPEQTQYF.

As to this clonotype: A much larger clone lies one base from this, so it may be a read error. This sequence joins TRBV9 and TRBJ2-1, with TRBD2 matching 9 bases. The V segment lost 6 bases and the J segment 1 base; nucleotides outside the gene matches: 14. Germline lookup yields CDR1 SGDLS and CDR2 YYNGEE. The CDR3 is 18 residues long. The CDR3 sequence is CASNSRGSGSRSYNEQFF. The CDR3 region has the DNA TGTGCCAGCAACTCCCGGGGTAGCGGGAGCAGGTCCTACAATGAGCAGTTCTTC.